Reported below is one T cell receptor (beta chain). Its antigen is undetermined. This sample was taken from a study of OX40 agonist ivuxolimab in advanced cancers. Study context: Antecedent anti-PD-1, anti-PD-L1 or anti-CTLA-4 therapy was permissible, with under 50% having received some.

This CDR3 region has 17 residues. CDR1 is MNHEY, CDR2 SMNVEV, per germline (reference sequence). Trimming took off 0 bases at V and 0 bases at J, with 12 bases between the two ends. Repertoires were generated with immunoSEQ multiplex PCR, while TCRdb's copy carries only in-frame clones and drops some. Found here are some 40,000 clones, about nine tenths of them singletons; the top ten hold nearly 15%. Findings and caveats of the study: Some patients without response likewise showed low normalized clonal expansion.

The sequenced sample was CD4+ or CD8+ T cells sorted from blood, obtained in a trial of the OX40 agonist ivuxolimab. The rearrangement uses TRBV27 and TRBJ1-5; no firm D call. The receptor's source is an adult with an advanced solid tumor such as melanoma, head and neck, liver or kidney cancer. In DNA, the CDR3 is TGTGCCAGCAGTTTATCGGGTTCTGGTCGTAGCAATCAGCCCCAGCATTTT. Translating it yields CASSLSGSGRSNQPQHF.